This T cell receptor beta chain is from a study of T cell responses to AZD1222 COVID-19 vaccine. Clones were sequenced by immunoSEQ multiplex PCR, and TCRdb holds only the in-frame ones, with some missing. This sample carries 110,000 or so clones, around 84% of them seen once, and the ten largest clones take 3% to 3.5%. Overall study results and limits: Spike was spanned by vaccine-associated CD4 TCRs, with dominance at 160-218 and 743-854.

To note about this clone: What it binds is not known.

Germline lookup yields CDR1 ENHRY and CDR2 SYGVKD. Trimming cost V 5 bases and J 14 bases; bases outside gene matches: 11. The CDR3 is 12 residues long. The chain links TRBV10-3 to TRBJ1-1; TRBD1 matches 7 bases. The receptor was isolated from an adult in good health. The sequences come from peripheral blood, collected on day 0 of AZD1222 vaccination. The CDR3 here is CAISTEGTAIFF. CDR3 in DNA: TGTGCCATCAGTACCGAAGGGACAGCCATATTCTTT.